The 21 T cell receptor beta chains below come from one sample, sequenced in a study of T cell responses to AZD1222 COVID-19 vaccine. Sequencing used immunoSEQ multiplex PCR; TCRdb keeps in-frame clones, though not all of them. This table holds 80,000 to 100,000 clones, roughly 85% found once. Sample: peripheral blood, taken 28 days after the second AZD1222 dose. The receptor source for this set is an adult who received the AZD1222 COVID-19 vaccine.

CDR3 sequence: CASSLVRNTGELFF. The CDR3 nucleotides read TGTGCCAGCAGCTTAGTTCGGAACACCGGGGAGCTGTTTTTT. This chain joins TRBV11-1 and TRBJ2-2; D is unresolved. The CDR3 runs 14 residues. Germline V gene data show CDR1 as SGHAT and CDR2 as FQDESV (reference sequence). V lost 1 base, J lost 1 base, and 4 bases lay in between.

Remarks on this clone: This sample includes further DNA sequences coding for the same CDR3. The chain is built from TRBV20-1 and TRBJ1-2; D gene unclear. Germline CDR1 DFQATT, CDR2 SNEGSKA (reference sequence). V was trimmed by 5 bases and J by 5 bases, leaving 3 bases between them. The CDR3 runs to 9 residues. The CDR3 bases are TGCAGTGCTGGGTATGGCTACACCTTC. This sequence encodes CSAGYGYTF.

The chain joins TRBV2 to TRBJ1-1; perhaps TRBD1 as D (6 bases). The CDR3 runs to 14 residues. Germline loops: CDR1 SNHLY, CDR2 FYNNEI. Trimming stripped 7 bases from V and 2 bases from J, with 14 bases between. The CDR3 protein is CASKRDIVNTEAFF. The CDR3 nucleotides are TGTGCCAGCAAACGGGACATTGTAAACACTGAAGCTTTCTTT.

This sequence joins TRBV4-1 and TRBJ2-7; 10 bases agree with TRBD1. Germline V gene sequence: CDR1 MGHRA, CDR2 YSYEKL. The junction had 8 bases not matched to a gene; V was cut back by 2 bases and J by 4 bases. The CDR3 consists of 16 residues. The CDR3 protein is CASSQSATGGSYEQYF. The CDR3 DNA reads as TGCGCCAGCAGCCAATCCGCGACAGGGGGCAGTTACGAGCAGTACTTC.

The chain is built from TRBV28 and TRBJ2-6; a possible D gene is TRBD2 (5 bases). Trimming removed 3 bases at V and 2 bases at J, with 11 bases between. The CDR3 runs to 16 residues. Germline assignment: CDR1 MDHEN and CDR2 SYDVKM. The CDR3 region has the DNA TGTGCCAGCAGTTTTATAGCGAACACTGGGGCCAACGTCCTGACTTTC. It yields the protein CASSFIANTGANVLTF.

The rearrangement uses TRBV5-1 and TRBJ2-5, with a tentative D call TRBD1 (6 bases). Per the germline V gene, CDR1 is SGHRS and CDR2 is YFSETQ. This CDR3 has 13 amino acids. The ends were cut back, 6 bases at V and 4 bases at J, with 13 bases in the middle. As DNA, the CDR3 is TGCGCCAGCAACGACAGGTCGGGAGAGACCCAGTACTTC. Translation gives CASNDRSGETQYF. The full variable domain, completed using reference TRBV5-1 and TRBJ2-5, is KAGVTQTPRYLIKTRGQQVTLSCSPISGHRSVSWYQQTPGQGLQFLFEYFSETQRNKGNFPGRFSGRQFSNSRSEMNVSTLELGDSALYLCASNDRSGETQYFGPGTRLLVL.

The chain uses TRBV10-3 and TRBJ2-1; tentative D call: TRBD2 (6 bases). The CDR3 is made up of 13 amino acids. The germline V gene has CDR1 ENHRY and CDR2 SYGVKD. The ends were cut back, 0 bases at V and 9 bases at J, with 9 bases in the middle. CDR3: CAISESGGTEQFF. CDR3 sequence (DNA): TGTGCCATCAGTGAGTCGGGGGGAACTGAGCAGTTCTTC.

The chain carries TRBV2 and TRBJ1-1, with D possibly being TRBD1 (6 bases). This CDR3 has 14 residues. Germline V gene sequence: CDR1 SNHLY, CDR2 FYNNEI. With 3 bases removed from V and 6 bases from J, the gap between germline ends came to 14 bases. The CDR3 reads CASSESGGRAEAFF. The CDR3 DNA follows: TGTGCCAGCAGTGAGTCGGGGGGCCGGGCTGAAGCTTTCTTT.

The rearrangement uses TRBV6-5 and TRBJ2-3; either TRBD1 or TRBD2 may supply D (5 bases each). This CDR3 contains 15 residues. The germline CDR1 and CDR2 sequences are MNHEY and SVGAGI. The V gene lost 4 bases and the J gene lost 0 bases, with 11 bases spanning the gap. CDR3 nucleotides: TGTGCCAGCAGTTCCGGGACCTCAAGCACAGATACGCAGTATTTT. Its protein product is CASSSGTSSTDTQYF.

The rearrangement joins TRBV30 to TRBJ1-1; a weak D match, TRBD1 (5 bases). In germline, CDR1 is GTSNPN, CDR2 SVGIG (reference sequence). There are 13 residues in the CDR3. V was shortened by 4 bases and J by 12 bases, with 21 bases between the two germline ends. The CDR3 region has the DNA TGTGCCTGGACCCGGGACCCTGGGAGTACATCTTTCTTT. It yields the protein CAWTRDPGSTSFF.

V is TRBV28 and J is TRBJ2-7; 9 bases agree with TRBD1. The trim removed 2 bases at V and 3 bases at J, leaving 5 bases unmatched. The CDR3 totals 15 residues. From germline, CDR1 is MDHEN and CDR2 SYDVKM. The DNA for the CDR3 is TGTGCCAGCAGTTTACTGACAGGGGGAATCTACGAGCAGTACTTC. Translated, it gives CASSLLTGGIYEQYF.

The chain recombines TRBV4-3 with TRBJ2-2; D remains unclear. In germline, CDR1 is LGHNA, CDR2 YSLEER. The V end was cut by 0 bases, the J end by 6 bases, with 11 bases between. The CDR3 runs 15 residues. This chain's CDR3 is CASSQDGPRSGELFF. The CDR3 nucleotides are TGCGCCAGCAGCCAAGATGGTCCCAGGTCCGGGGAGCTGTTTTTT.

CDR3 nucleotide sequence: TGTGCCACCAAAACGGGCGGGTCGAAGAGCACAGATACGCAGTATTTT. It specifies CATKTGGSKSTDTQYF. This chain joins TRBV2 and TRBJ2-3; a possible D gene is TRBD2 (5 bases). V lost 10 bases, J lost 0 bases, and 20 bases lay in between. The CDR3 totals 16 residues. CDR1 is SNHLY and CDR2 is FYNNEI in the germline V gene.

The chain couples TRBV4-3 to TRBJ2-2; D is possibly TRBD2 (6 bases). The CDR3 sequence is 13 residues long. Trimming removed 4 bases from V and 7 bases from J, with 10 bases in between. Germline V lookup: CDR1 LGHNA, CDR2 YSLEER. The CDR3 nucleotides read TGCGCCAGCAGCCCGACGGGGGTCGGGGAGCTGTTTTTT. Protein: CASSPTGVGELFF.

V and J are TRBV12-5 and TRBJ2-1; 10 bases match TRBD2. Unmatched junction bases numbered 10, after V lost 8 bases and J lost 9 bases. The CDR3 spans 14 residues. The germline V gene encodes CDR1 LGHNT and CDR2 FRNRAP. This CDR3 is CASIPSGRPSEQFF. CDR3 DNA sequence: TGTGCTAGTATACCTAGCGGGAGACCCAGTGAGCAGTTCTTC. The full variable domain, completed using reference TRBV12-5 and TRBJ2-1, is DARVTQTPRHKVTEMGQEVTMRCQPILGHNTVFWYRQTMMQGLELLAYFRNRAPLDDSGMPKDRFSAEMPDATLATLKIQPSEPRDSAVYFCASIPSGRPSEQFFGPGTRLTVL.

The table lists this clone with a few counts. The chain employs TRBV18 and TRBJ2-7; TRBD2 might be the D (5 bases). The germline gives CDR1 KGHSH, CDR2 LQKENI. This CDR3 has 13 residues. Trimming stripped 1 base from V and 6 bases from J, with 10 bases between. This chain's CDR3 is CASSPRSEGEQYF. In DNA, the CDR3 is TGTGCCAGCTCACCACGGTCAGAGGGCGAGCAGTACTTC.

The genes are TRBV19 and TRBJ2-1; TRBD2 matches at 11 bases. The V gene end was trimmed by 6 bases and the J gene end by 9 bases; junction bases not matched to a gene: 7. There are 14 residues in the CDR3. Germline assignment: CDR1 LNHDA and CDR2 SQIVND (reference sequence). The CDR3 DNA follows: TGTGCCAGTAGCTTAGCGGGGGGGCCCGGTGAGCAGTTCTTC. Translation: CASSLAGGPGEQFF.

The CDR3 sequence: CASSFGGGEAAYGYTF. The CDR3 coding sequence is TGTGCCAGCAGCTTCGGAGGGGGTGAGGCCGCCTATGGCTACACCTTC. The chain employs TRBV9 and TRBJ1-2; D possibly corresponds to TRBD1 (6 bases). Germline V lookup: CDR1 SGDLS, CDR2 YYNGEE. The CDR3 covers 16 residues. V was clipped by 4 bases and J by 4 bases, with 20 bases between them.

The count of this clone is one. This chain uses TRBV7-6 with TRBJ2-1; D remains unclear. V was cut by 5 bases and J by 7 bases, with 15 bases left in between. The CDR3 consists of 14 residues. Germline V gene data show CDR1 as SGHVS and CDR2 as FNYEAQ. The CDR3 sequence is CASSPNLNGNEQFF. Here the CDR3 DNA reads TGTGCCAGCAGCCCTAACCTGAATGGGAATGAGCAGTTCTTC.

This sequence joins TRBV9 and TRBJ1-5; D is uncertain. This CDR3 has 15 amino acids. Germline V gives CDR1 SGDLS, CDR2 YYNGEE. V lost 0 bases, J lost 1 base, and 8 bases lay in between. The CDR3 spells CASSVGGQSNQPQHF. The DNA of the CDR3 is TGTGCCAGCAGCGTAGGCGGTCAAAGCAATCAGCCCCAGCATTTT.

The rearrangement uses TRBV10-3 and TRBJ1-1, with D unresolved. Germline V lookup: CDR1 ENHRY, CDR2 SYGVKD. The CDR3 has 14 residues. Trimming took 7 bases from V and 3 from J, leaving 15 bases between them. CDR3 DNA sequence: TGTGCCATCACGGAGGGTCAACGGGACACTGAAGCTTTCTTT. This sequence encodes CAITEGQRDTEAFF.